This is a list of T cell receptor beta chains from one sample in a study of regulatory T cells in long-lasting Graves disease. TCRdb reprocessed the multiplex PCR reads via MiXCR and lists one record per CDR3 protein. This table holds about 460,000 distinct CDR3 sequences, approximately 15% found once. The same sample was also studied in work on T cells in Graves' hyperthyroidism and ophthalmopathy.

The sequencing used peripheral blood mononuclear cells (PBMCs), collected at new diagnosis, from a patient treated with antithyroid drugs. These receptors were obtained from a woman aged 45 to 65 with Graves disease. The CDR3 runs from the conserved cysteine through the conserved F or W. The order of the fields is D gene, clone size, V gene, J gene, CDR3 DNA, CDR3 protein. The D gene is left open where the match is weak. Rows give clone size only sometimes, using once, few, many, or a class for an expanded clone.

>TRBD1|few|TRBV10-3|TRBJ1-5
TGTGCCATCAGGGCTGGACAGGGGGCGGATCAGCCCCAGCATTTT
CAIRAGQGADQPQHF
>TRBD2|many|TRBV6-2/TRBV6-3|TRBJ2-1
TGTGCCAGCAGTTACGGGGACTACGCTCGCGGTGAGCAGTTCTTC
CASSYGDYARGEQFF
>NA|many|TRBV28|TRBJ1-1
TGTGCCAGCATCCTAAGGGGGGCCCGGAGGATTGAAGCTTTCTTT
CASILRGARRIEAFF
>TRBD1|many|TRBV28|TRBJ2-7
TGTGCCAGCAGTTGGGGACAGGGAATAAACGAGCAGTACTTC
CASSWGQGINEQYF
>NA|NA|TRBV20-1|TRBJ2-2
TGCAGTGCTAGTGGGGGCCGGAACACCGGGGAGCTGTTTTTT
CSASGGRNTGELFF
>TRBD2|NA|TRBV4-1|TRBJ2-1
TGCGCCAGCAGCATGCCTAGCGGGCGATCCTACAATGAGCAGTTCTTC
CASSMPSGRSYNEQFF
>TRBD2|NA|TRBV7-9|TRBJ2-7
TGTGCCATCGCTAGCGGGAGCCACGAGCAGTACTTC
CAIASGSHEQYF
>NA|few|TRBV9|TRBJ2-2
TGTGCCAGCAGCGTAAACTCCCCCGGGGAGCTGTTTTTT
CASSVNSPGELFF
>NA|many|TRBV28|TRBJ2-2
TGTGCCAGCAGTTTCCCCACCGGGGAGCTGTTTTTT
CASSFPTGELFF
>TRBD1|few|TRBV7-6|TRBJ2-7
TGTGCCAGCAGCTTTAGGACAGGGTCATCCGAGCAGTACTTC
CASSFRTGSSEQYF
>NA|many|TRBV6-2/TRBV6-3|TRBJ2-3
TGTGCCAGCAGTTACCGATCTACAAGGGATATCACAGATACGCAGTATTTT
CASSYRSTRDITDTQYF
>TRBD1|NA|TRBV10-2|TRBJ1-5
TGCGCCAGCAAACCGGGACAGGGGTCGCCCCAGCATTTT
CASKPGQGSPQHF
>NA|many|TRBV18|TRBJ2-1
TGTGCCAGCTCACCGCCCCTGCGTGGGCTCTACAATGAGCAGTTCTTC
CASSPPLRGLYNEQFF
>NA|NA|TRBV29-1|TRBJ2-5
TGCAGCGTTGGTGGCGTCGAGACCCAGTACTTC
CSVGGVETQYF
>NA|few|TRBV11-2|TRBJ1-4
TGTGCCAGCAGCTTAGATTACCGTACAACTAATGAAAAACTGTTTTTT
CASSLDYRTTNEKLFF
>NA|NA|TRBV5-1|TRBJ2-5
TGCGCCAGCGGAGGGGGTAGCACGACGGAGACCCAGTACTTC
CASGGGSTTETQYF
>TRBD2|many|TRBV12-3/TRBV12-4|TRBJ2-7
TGTGCCAGCAGTTTACTAGCGGGAATGAACGAGCAGTACTTC
CASSLLAGMNEQYF
>NA|many|TRBV30|TRBJ2-1
TGTGCCTGGAGCGGAGGGGGGAATGAGCAGTTCTTC
CAWSGGGNEQFF
>NA|many|TRBV2|TRBJ2-1
TGTGCCAGCAGTGCGGGCGAAGGTAGCGGTTACTACAATGAGCAGTTCTTC
CASSAGEGSGYYNEQFF
>NA|NA|TRBV6-4|TRBJ2-7
TGTGCCAGCAGTTACTCCCTGCTTAAGTACGAGCAGTACTTC
CASSYSLLKYEQYF
>TRBD2|NA|TRBV4-1|TRBJ2-3
TGCGCCAGCAGCCAAGTTCCTGCGGGAGAGACAGATACGCAGTATTTT
CASSQVPAGETDTQYF
>NA|few|TRBV12-3/TRBV12-4|TRBJ2-3
TGTGCCAGCAGTGTTGGGGAAGAAGATACGCAGTATTTT
CASSVGEEDTQYF
>NA|NA|TRBV30|TRBJ1-5
TGTGCCTGGAGTGTACGTGGGAATTTACTACAGCCCCAGCATTTT
CAWSVRGNLLQPQHF
>TRBD2|few|TRBV27|TRBJ2-2
TGTGCCAGCAGTTCGGGAGGGCCGTACACCGGGGAGCTGTTTTTT
CASSSGGPYTGELFF
>NA|many|TRBV27|TRBJ1-2
TGTGCCAGCAGTTTTCGGGATGCCTATGGCTACACCTTC
CASSFRDAYGYTF
>NA|many|TRBV20-1|TRBJ2-4
TGCAGTGCTAGAGATCAGTGGGGGGACTGGGTTTCAGGCAAAAACATTCAGTACTTC
CSARDQWGDWVSGKNIQYF
>NA|NA|TRBV18|TRBJ2-2
TGTGCCAGCTCACCAGCGCAGGGGACAATAACCGGGGAGCTGTTTTTT
CASSPAQGTITGELFF
>NA|many|TRBV2|TRBJ2-3
TGTGCCAGCAGTGAACAGGGAGGTGAGGTCGATACGCAGTATTTT
CASSEQGGEVDTQYF
>TRBD1|many|TRBV2|TRBJ1-5
TGTGCCAGCCATGGGACAGGGCATCAGCCCCAGCATTTT
CASHGTGHQPQHF
>TRBD2|few|TRBV10-3|TRBJ2-3
TGTGCCATCAGTGATGGGACTAGCGGGAGGGCCGAAGGGGGAACAGATACGCAGTATTTT
CAISDGTSGRAEGGTDTQYF
>TRBD2|many|TRBV3-1|TRBJ2-7
TGTGCCAGCAGCGGGACTAGTCACGAGCAGTACTTC
CASSGTSHEQYF
>TRBD2|NA|TRBV4-2|TRBJ2-2
TGTGCCAGCAGCCAAGAAGGCCTAGCGGCCTCAAACACCGGGGAGCTGTTTTTT
CASSQEGLAASNTGELFF
>NA|NA|TRBV6-1|TRBJ1-3
TGTGCCAGCAGTGAAAATCAACCAGCCTCTGGAAACACCATATATTTT
CASSENQPASGNTIYF
>NA|many|TRBV2|TRBJ2-1
TGTGCCAGCAGTGATCCCGGCAGGTCCTACAATGAGCAGTTCTTC
CASSDPGRSYNEQFF
>TRBD2|few|TRBV30|TRBJ2-5
TGTGCCTGGGGTTCTAATACTAGCGGGATGCAAGAGACCCAGTACTTC
CAWGSNTSGMQETQYF
>TRBD2|few|TRBV7-9|TRBJ2-3
TGTGCCAGCAACCCACCGACTAGCGGGAGAGATACGCAGTATTTT
CASNPPTSGRDTQYF
>NA|few|TRBV5-1|TRBJ2-7
TGCGCCAGCAGCCTGACCAGCTACGAGCGGTACTTC
CASSLTSYERYF
>TRBD1|many|TRBV10-2|TRBJ2-5
TGCGCCAGCAGAGCCGGGACAGGCGTCTTTCTCCAAGAGACCCAGTACTTC
CASRAGTGVFLQETQYF
>NA|NA|TRBV29-1|TRBJ2-5
TGCAGCGCTGGGCGGGGTCAAGAGACCCAGTACTTC
CSAGRGQETQYF
>NA|NA|TRBV28|TRBJ2-7
TGTGCCAGCACCTCGGTTACGAGGCAGTACTTC
CASTSVTRQYF
>NA|few|TRBV5-1|TRBJ2-7
TGCGCCAGCAGGACCGACTACGAGCAGTACTTC
CASRTDYEQYF
>TRBD2|many|TRBV27|TRBJ2-1
TGTGCCAGCAGTAAGGGACTAGCGGGAGGTAATGAGCAGTTCTTC
CASSKGLAGGNEQFF
>NA|NA|TRBV19|TRBJ2-2
TGTGCCAGTAGTATTTGGGCAGGGAGCACCGGGGAGCTGTTTTTT
CASSIWAGSTGELFF
>NA|many|TRBV30|TRBJ2-6
TGTGCCTGGAGTGTACAAGGAGTCTCTGGGGCCAACGTCCTGACTTTC
CAWSVQGVSGANVLTF
>NA|many|TRBV29-1|TRBJ2-2
TGCAGCGTTGACGGTCTAGCGAACGGGGAGCTGTTTTTT
CSVDGLANGELFF
>NA|NA|TRBV9|TRBJ1-2
TGTGCCAGCAGCGTTTCGGGGCAGAACTATGGCTACACCTTC
CASSVSGQNYGYTF
>NA|NA|TRBV7-2|TRBJ2-7
TGTGCCAGCAGCTTAGTAGACTTACTTGGTGGCGAGCAGTACTTC
CASSLVDLLGGEQYF
>NA|NA|TRBV7-2|TRBJ2-4
TGTGCCAGCAGCTTAGCTGGTCAACTCCTGACCAACATTCAGTACTTC
CASSLAGQLLTNIQYF
>NA|few|TRBV3-1|TRBJ1-1
TGTGCCAGCAGCCGTGAAAGGGGCCTTGAGAACACTGAAGCTTTCTTT
CASSRERGLENTEAFF
>NA|many|TRBV13|TRBJ2-5
TGTGCCAGCAGGGCAGACTTGCAAGAGACCCAGTACTTC
CASRADLQETQYF
>NA|few|TRBV5-1|TRBJ2-7
TGCGCCAGCAGCTTGAGGGGGGCGGACGAGCAGTACTTC
CASSLRGADEQYF